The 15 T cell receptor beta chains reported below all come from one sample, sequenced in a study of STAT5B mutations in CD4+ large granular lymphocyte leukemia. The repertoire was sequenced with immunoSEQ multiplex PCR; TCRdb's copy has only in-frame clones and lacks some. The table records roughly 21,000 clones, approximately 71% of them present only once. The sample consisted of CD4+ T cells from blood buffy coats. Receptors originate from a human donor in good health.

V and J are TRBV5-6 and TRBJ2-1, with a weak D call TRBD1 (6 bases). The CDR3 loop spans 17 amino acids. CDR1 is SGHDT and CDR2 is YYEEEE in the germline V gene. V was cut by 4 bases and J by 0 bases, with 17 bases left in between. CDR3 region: CASSVTGQRYSYNEQFF. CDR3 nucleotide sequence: TGTGCCAGCAGCGTGACGGGACAACGATACTCCTACAATGAGCAGTTCTTC.

CDR3 protein: CASGGDQGRLALDTQYF. The DNA of the CDR3 is TGTGCCAGCGGAGGGGACCAGGGGCGACTAGCTCTTGATACGCAGTATTTT. The J gene is TRBJ2-3, the V gene TRBV2, with D possibly being TRBD2 (7 bases). This CDR3 is 17 amino acids long. Germline V gene sequence: CDR1 SNHLY, CDR2 FYNNEI. The V gene lost 8 bases and the J gene lost 6 bases, with 27 bases spanning the gap.

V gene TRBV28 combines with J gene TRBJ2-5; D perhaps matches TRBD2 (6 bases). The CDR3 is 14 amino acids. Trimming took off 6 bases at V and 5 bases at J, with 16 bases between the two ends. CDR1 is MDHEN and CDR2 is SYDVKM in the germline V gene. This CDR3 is CASRGSGTWETQYF. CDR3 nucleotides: TGTGCCAGCAGGGGGTCGGGGACTTGGGAGACCCAGTACTTC. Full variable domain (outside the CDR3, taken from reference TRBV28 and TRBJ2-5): DVKVTQSSRYLVKRTGEKVFLECVQDMDHENMFWYRQDPGLGLRLIYFSYDVKMKEKGDIPEGYSVSREKKERFSLILESASTNQTSMYLCASRGSGTWETQYFGPGTRLLVL.

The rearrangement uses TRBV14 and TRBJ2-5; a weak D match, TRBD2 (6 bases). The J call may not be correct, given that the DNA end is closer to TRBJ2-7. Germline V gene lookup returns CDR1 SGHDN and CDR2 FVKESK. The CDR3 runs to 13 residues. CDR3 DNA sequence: TGTGCCAGCAGCCCCGGGACTTACTACGAGCAGTACTTC. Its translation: CASSPGTYYEQYF.

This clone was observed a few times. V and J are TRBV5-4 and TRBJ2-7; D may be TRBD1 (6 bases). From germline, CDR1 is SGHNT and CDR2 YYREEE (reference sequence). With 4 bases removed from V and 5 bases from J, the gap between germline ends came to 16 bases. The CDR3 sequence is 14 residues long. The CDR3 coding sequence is TGTGCCAGCAGCCATATACTACAGGGAAACGAGCAGTACTTC. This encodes CASSHILQGNEQYF.

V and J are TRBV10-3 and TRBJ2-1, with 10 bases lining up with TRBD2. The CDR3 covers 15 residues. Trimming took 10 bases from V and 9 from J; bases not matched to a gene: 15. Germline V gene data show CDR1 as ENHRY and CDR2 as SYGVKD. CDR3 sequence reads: CATGLAEPPGGEQFF. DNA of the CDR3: TGTGCCACCGGACTAGCGGAGCCACCAGGGGGTGAGCAGTTCTTC.

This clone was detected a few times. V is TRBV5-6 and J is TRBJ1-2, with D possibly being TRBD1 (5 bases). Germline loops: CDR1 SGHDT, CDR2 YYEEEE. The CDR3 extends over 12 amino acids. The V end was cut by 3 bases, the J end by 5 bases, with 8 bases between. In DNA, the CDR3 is TGTGCCAGCAGCTCCGGGACTTATGGCTACACCTTC. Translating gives CASSSGTYGYTF.

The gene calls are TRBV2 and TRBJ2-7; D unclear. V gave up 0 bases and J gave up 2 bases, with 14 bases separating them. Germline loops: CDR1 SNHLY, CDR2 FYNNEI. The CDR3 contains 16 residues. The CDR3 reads CASSEAGYGSPYEQYF. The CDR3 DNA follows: TGTGCCAGCAGTGAAGCGGGGTACGGATCCCCCTACGAGCAGTACTTC.

The CDR3 nucleotides read TGTGCCACCAAACCCCCGGCGGGGCAAGAGACCCAGTACTTC. Translation gives CATKPPAGQETQYF. The chain links TRBV18 to TRBJ2-5, with D perhaps matching TRBD2 (6 bases). V dropped 10 bases and J dropped 2 bases, with 17 bases sitting between them. The CDR3 totals 14 residues. From germline, CDR1 is KGHSH and CDR2 LQKENI.

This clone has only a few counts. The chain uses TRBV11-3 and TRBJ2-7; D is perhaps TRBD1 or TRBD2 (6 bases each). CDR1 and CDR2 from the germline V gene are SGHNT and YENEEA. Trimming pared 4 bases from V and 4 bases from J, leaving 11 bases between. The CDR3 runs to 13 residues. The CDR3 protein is CASSSRGGYEQYF. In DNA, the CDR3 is TGTGCCAGCAGCTCCCGAGGGGGGTACGAGCAGTACTTC.

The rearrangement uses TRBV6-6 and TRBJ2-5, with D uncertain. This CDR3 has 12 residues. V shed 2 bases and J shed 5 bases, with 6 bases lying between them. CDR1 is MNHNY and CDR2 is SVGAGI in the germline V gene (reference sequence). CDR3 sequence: CASSYPRETQYF. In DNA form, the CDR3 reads TGTGCCAGCAGTTACCCCAGGGAGACCCAGTACTTC.

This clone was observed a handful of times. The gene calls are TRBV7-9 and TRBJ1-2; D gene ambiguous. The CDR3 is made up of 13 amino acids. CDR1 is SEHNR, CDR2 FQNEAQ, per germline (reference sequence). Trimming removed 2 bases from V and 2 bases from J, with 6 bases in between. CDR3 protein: CASSLQQNYGYTF. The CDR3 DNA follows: TGTGCCAGCAGCTTACAACAGAACTATGGCTACACCTTC.

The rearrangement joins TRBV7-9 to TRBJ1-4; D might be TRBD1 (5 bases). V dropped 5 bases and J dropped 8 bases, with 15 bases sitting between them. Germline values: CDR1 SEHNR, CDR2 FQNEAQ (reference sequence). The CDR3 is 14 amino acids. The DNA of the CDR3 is TGTGCCAGCAGCCCAAACAACCGGGACGAAAAACTGTTTTTT. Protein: CASSPNNRDEKLFF.

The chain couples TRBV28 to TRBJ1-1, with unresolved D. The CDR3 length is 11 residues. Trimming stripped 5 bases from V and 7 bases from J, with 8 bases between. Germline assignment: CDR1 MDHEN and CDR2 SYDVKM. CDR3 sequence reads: CASSTRHEAFF. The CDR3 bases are TGTGCCAGCAGTACGAGACATGAAGCTTTCTTT.

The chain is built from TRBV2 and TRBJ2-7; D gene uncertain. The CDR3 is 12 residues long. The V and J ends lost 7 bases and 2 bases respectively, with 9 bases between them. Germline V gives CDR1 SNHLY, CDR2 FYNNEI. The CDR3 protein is CASNGEPYEQYF. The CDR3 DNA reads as TGTGCCAGCAATGGGGAACCCTACGAGCAGTACTTC.